What follows describes a single T cell receptor (beta chain). The record originates from a study of blood T cell repertoires in COVID-19. Study overall: Nucleic acid was either cDNA or gDNA, and it came from T cells, B-cell-depleted T cells, or PBMCs.

The germline CDR1 and CDR2 sequences are MNHEY and SVGAGI. The CDR3 sequence is 15 residues long. The V gene lost 2 bases and the J gene lost 4 bases, with 12 bases spanning the gap. The Seattle patients joined while their infection was active and were tracked longitudinally afterward. Original data processing: Researchers report that nucleated cell counts were estimated from reference gene primer amplification. Produced via immunoSEQ multiplex PCR; TCRdb's table is partial and in-frame only. V and J calls and clone size come straight from that table; D and trimming were deduced from the DNA. Of a few hundred thousand clones listed, more than 90% are singletons.

The receptor was isolated from a person aged 18-29 years with COVID-19, enrolled during active disease. The genes are TRBV6-5 and TRBJ1-3, with D uncertain. Sequenced input: peripheral blood. The CDR3 reads CASSYGRIAGNTIYF. CDR3 DNA: TGTGCCAGCAGTTACGGCAGGATCGCCGGAAACACCATATATTTT.